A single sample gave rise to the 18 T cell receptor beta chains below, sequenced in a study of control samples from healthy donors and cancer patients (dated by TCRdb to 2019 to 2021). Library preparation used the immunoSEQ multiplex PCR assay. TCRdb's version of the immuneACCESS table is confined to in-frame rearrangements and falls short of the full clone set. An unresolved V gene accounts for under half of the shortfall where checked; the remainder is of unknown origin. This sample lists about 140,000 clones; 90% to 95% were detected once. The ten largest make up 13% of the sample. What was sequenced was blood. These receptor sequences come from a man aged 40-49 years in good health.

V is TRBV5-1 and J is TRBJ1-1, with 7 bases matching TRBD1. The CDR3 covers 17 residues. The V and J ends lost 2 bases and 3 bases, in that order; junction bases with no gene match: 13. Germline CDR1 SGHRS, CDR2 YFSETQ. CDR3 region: CASSLGHRGVGYTEAFF. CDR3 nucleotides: TGCGCCAGCAGCTTAGGCCACAGGGGAGTAGGGTACACTGAAGCTTTCTTT.

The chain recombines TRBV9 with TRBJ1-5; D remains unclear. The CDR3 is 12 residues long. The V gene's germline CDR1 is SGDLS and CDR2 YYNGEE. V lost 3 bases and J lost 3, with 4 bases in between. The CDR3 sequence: CASSEDNQPQHF. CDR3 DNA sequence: TGTGCCAGCAGCGAAGACAATCAGCCCCAGCATTTT.

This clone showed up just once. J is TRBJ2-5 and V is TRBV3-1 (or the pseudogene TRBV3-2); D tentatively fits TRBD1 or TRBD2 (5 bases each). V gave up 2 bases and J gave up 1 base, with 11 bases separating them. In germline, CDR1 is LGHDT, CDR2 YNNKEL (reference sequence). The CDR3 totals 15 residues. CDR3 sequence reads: CASSQYHGTQETQYF. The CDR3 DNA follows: TGTGCCAGCAGCCAATATCACGGGACCCAAGAGACCCAGTACTTC.

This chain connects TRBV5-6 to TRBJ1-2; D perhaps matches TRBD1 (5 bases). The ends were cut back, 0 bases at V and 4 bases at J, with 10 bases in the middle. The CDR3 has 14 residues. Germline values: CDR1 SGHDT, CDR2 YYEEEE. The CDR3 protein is CASSLGQQLYGYTF. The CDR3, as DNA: TGTGCCAGCAGCTTGGGACAGCAACTCTATGGCTACACCTTC.

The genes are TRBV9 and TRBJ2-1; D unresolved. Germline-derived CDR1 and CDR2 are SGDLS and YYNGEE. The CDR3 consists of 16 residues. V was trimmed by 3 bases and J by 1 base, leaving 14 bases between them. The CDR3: CASSEPYGASYNEQFF. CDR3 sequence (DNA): TGTGCCAGCAGCGAGCCGTATGGCGCATCCTACAATGAGCAGTTCTTC.

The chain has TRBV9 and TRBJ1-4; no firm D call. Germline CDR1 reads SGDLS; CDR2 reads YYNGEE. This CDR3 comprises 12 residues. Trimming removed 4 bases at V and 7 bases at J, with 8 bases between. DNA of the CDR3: TGTGCCAGCAGCCCCGCCGGTGAAAAACTGTTTTTT. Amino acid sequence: CASSPAGEKLFF.

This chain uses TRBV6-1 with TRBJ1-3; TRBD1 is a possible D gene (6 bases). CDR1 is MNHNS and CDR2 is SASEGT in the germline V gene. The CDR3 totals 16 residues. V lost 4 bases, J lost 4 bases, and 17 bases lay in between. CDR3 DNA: TGTGCCAGCAGTGGGCACACCAGGGGTTCAGGAAACACCATATATTTT. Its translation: CASSGHTRGSGNTIYF.

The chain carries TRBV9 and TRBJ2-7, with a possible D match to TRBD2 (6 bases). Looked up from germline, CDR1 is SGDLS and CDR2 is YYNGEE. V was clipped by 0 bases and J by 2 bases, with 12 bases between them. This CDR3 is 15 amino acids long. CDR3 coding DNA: TGTGCCAGCAGCGTAGGGGCGGAGGGCACCTACGAGCAGTACTTC. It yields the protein CASSVGAEGTYEQYF.

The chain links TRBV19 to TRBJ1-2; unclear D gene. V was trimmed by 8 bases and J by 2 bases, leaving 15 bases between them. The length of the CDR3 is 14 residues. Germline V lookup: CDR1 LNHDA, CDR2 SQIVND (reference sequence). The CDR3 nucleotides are TGTGCCAGTGGGAGGGTCGGGAAGAACTATGGCTACACCTTC. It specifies CASGRVGKNYGYTF.

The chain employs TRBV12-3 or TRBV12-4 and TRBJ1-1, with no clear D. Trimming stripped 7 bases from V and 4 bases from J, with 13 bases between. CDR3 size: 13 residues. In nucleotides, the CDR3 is TGTGCCAGCACCTCCGTGGTAGGCACTGAAGCTTTCTTT. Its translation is CASTSVVGTEAFF.

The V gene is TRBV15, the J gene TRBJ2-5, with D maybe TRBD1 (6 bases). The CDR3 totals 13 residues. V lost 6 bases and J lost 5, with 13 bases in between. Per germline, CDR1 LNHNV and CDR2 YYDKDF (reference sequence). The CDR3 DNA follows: TGTGCCACCAGACCGGTAAGGGGGGAGACCCAGTACTTC. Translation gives CATRPVRGETQYF.

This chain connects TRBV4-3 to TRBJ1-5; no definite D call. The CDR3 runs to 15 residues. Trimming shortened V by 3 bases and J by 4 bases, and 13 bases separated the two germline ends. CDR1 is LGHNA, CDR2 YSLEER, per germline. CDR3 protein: CASSHRTGGNQPQHF. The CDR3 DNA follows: TGCGCCAGCAGCCATCGGACGGGCGGGAATCAGCCCCAGCATTTT.

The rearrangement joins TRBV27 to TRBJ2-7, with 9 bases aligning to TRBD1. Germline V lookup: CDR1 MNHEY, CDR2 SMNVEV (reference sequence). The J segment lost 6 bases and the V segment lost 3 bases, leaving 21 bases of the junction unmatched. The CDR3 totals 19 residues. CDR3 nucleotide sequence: TGTGCCAGCAGTTTTAGGTGGACAGGGGAGGGAGAGATCCGAGCCGAGCAGTACTTC. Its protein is CASSFRWTGEGEIRAEQYF.

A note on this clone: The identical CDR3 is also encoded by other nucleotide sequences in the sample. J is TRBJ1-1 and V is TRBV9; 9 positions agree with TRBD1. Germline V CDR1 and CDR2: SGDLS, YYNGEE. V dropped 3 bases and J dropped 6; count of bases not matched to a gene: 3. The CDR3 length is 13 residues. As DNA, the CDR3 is TGTGCCAGCAGCGCTCGACAGGGGGCTGAAGCTTTCTTT. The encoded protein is CASSARQGAEAFF. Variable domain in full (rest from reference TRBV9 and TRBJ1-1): DSGVTQTPKHLITATGQRVTLRCSPRSGDLSVYWYQQSLDQGLQFLIQYYNGEERAKGNILERFSAQQFPDLHSELNLSSLELGDSALYFCASSARQGAEAFFGQGTRLTVV.

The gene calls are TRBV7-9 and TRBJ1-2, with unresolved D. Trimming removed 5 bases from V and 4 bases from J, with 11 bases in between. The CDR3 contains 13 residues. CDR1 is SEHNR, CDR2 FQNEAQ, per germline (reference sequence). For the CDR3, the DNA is TGTGCCAGCAGCGGGCAGTCACCCTATGGCTACACCTTC. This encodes CASSGQSPYGYTF.

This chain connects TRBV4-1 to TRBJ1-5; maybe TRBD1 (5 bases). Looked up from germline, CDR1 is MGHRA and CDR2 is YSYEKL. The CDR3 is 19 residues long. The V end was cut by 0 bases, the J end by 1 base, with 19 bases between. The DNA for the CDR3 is TGCGCCAGCAGCCAAGATTTTCCAGGGTATACGGGGAGCAATCAGCCCCAGCATTTT. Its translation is CASSQDFPGYTGSNQPQHF.

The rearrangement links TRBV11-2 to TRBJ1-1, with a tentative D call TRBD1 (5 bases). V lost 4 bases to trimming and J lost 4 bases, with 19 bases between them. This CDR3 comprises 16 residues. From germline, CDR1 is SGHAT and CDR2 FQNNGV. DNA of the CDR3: TGTGCCAGCAGCTGGATGAGGGGCAGTAGAGTCACTGAAGCTTTCTTT. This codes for CASSWMRGSRVTEAFF. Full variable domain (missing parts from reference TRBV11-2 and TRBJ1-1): EAGVAQSPRYKIIEKRQSVAFWCNPISGHATLYWYQQILGQGPKLLIQFQNNGVVDDSQLPKDRFSAERLKGVDSTLKIQPAKLEDSAVYLCASSWMRGSRVTEAFFGQGTRLTVV.

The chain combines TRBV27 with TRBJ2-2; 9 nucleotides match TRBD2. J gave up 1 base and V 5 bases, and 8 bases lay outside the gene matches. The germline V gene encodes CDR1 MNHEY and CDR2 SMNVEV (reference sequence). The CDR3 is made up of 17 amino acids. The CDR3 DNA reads TGTGCCAGCAGTCCCCCCCCTAGCGGGAAGAACACCGGGGAGCTGTTTTTT. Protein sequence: CASSPPPSGKNTGELFF.